These 8 T cell receptor beta chains were sequenced from one sample in a study of shared clonotypes between healthy human individuals. Using immunoSEQ multiplex PCR, the repertoire was profiled, and TCRdb retains in-frame clones only, with some absent. Among hundreds of thousands of clones listed, roughly 73% were seen once. The sequenced sample was memory CD4+ T cells sorted from blood. The subset here: CD45RA-negative fraction. The receptors originated from a woman in her 30s in good health.

The chain links TRBV6-6 to TRBJ1-2; D ambiguous. This CDR3 is 16 amino acids long. Germline V CDR1 and CDR2: MNHNY, SVGAGI (reference sequence). V was trimmed by 5 bases and J by 2 bases, leaving 18 bases between them. The CDR3 sequence is CASSPSYGPANYGYTF. DNA of the CDR3: TGTGCCAGCAGTCCTTCGTACGGCCCTGCCAACTATGGCTACACCTTC.

This chain links TRBV28 with TRBJ2-3, with D possibly being TRBD1 or TRBD2 (5 bases each). The germline V and J ends were trimmed by 6 bases and 4 bases, with 17 bases remaining between them. The CDR3 length is 15 residues. Germline CDR1 MDHEN, CDR2 SYDVKM. The CDR3 reads CASSSGGEGSDTQYF. The DNA for the CDR3 is TGTGCCAGCAGCTCTGGAGGCGAGGGGTCAGATACGCAGTATTTT.

This clone was counted only a few times. This rearrangement joins TRBV15 to TRBJ1-4; a possible D gene is TRBD1 (6 bases). V was pared by 3 bases and J by 7 bases, with 12 bases between. Germline V gene sequence: CDR1 LNHNV, CDR2 YYDKDF (reference sequence). The CDR3 is 14 residues long. The CDR3, as DNA: TGTGCCACCAGCAGGGATCAGGGGTCTGAAAAACTGTTTTTT. Its protein product is CATSRDQGSEKLFF.

The chain links TRBV6-1 to TRBJ1-2; D not certain. CDR1 and CDR2 (germline): MNHNS, SASEGT. V lost 7 bases and J lost 4, with 13 bases in between. The CDR3 has 13 residues. The CDR3 here is CASTTEEIYGYTF. The CDR3 DNA follows: TGTGCCAGCACGACGGAAGAGATCTATGGCTACACCTTC.

The chain employs TRBV5-1 and TRBJ2-1; D may correspond to TRBD1 or TRBD2 (5 bases each). CDR1 is SGHRS, CDR2 YFSETQ, per germline. V lost 0 bases, J lost 4 bases, and 8 bases lay in between. The length of the CDR3 is 14 residues. The CDR3 DNA is TGCGCCAGCAGCTTGGGGGACGCTTACAATGAGCAGTTCTTC. It specifies CASSLGDAYNEQFF.

The J gene is TRBJ2-3, the V gene TRBV5-1, with D perhaps being TRBD1 or TRBD2 (5 bases each). In germline, CDR1 is SGHRS, CDR2 YFSETQ. Between the trimmed V and J ends, which lost 4 bases and 2 bases, there was a span of 20 bases. The CDR3 totals 17 residues. The CDR3 loop is CASSVAGTGINTDTQYF. The CDR3 coding sequence is TGCGCCAGCAGCGTGGCCGGGACCGGGATAAACACAGATACGCAGTATTTT. Full variable domain (outside the CDR3, taken from reference TRBV5-1 and TRBJ2-3): KAGVTQTPRYLIKTRGQQVTLSCSPISGHRSVSWYQQTPGQGLQFLFEYFSETQRNKGNFPGRFSGRQFSNSRSEMNVSTLELGDSALYLCASSVAGTGINTDTQYFGPGTRLTVL.

The J gene is TRBJ2-3, the V gene TRBV9, with 9 bases fitting TRBD2. After removal of 0 bases from V and 2 bases from J, the junction contained 4 bases not matched to a gene. From germline, CDR1 is SGDLS and CDR2 YYNGEE. The CDR3 is made up of 16 amino acids. CDR3 protein: CASSVGAGGFTDTQYF. CDR3 coding DNA: TGTGCCAGCAGCGTAGGGGCGGGAGGGTTCACAGATACGCAGTATTTT. The full variable domain, in which reference TRBV9 and TRBJ2-3 provide the parts outside the CDR3, is DSGVTQTPKHLITATGQRVTLRCSPRSGDLSVYWYQQSLDQGLQFLIQYYNGEERAKGNILERFSAQQFPDLHSELNLSSLELGDSALYFCASSVGAGGFTDTQYFGPGTRLTVL.

This clone was seen a few times. This chain's CDR3 is CASSRDISGNTIYF. The DNA of the CDR3 is TGTGCCAGCAGCCGGGACATCTCTGGAAACACCATATATTTT. The chain uses TRBV5-4 and TRBJ1-3; possible D gene TRBD1, 6 bases. V was trimmed by 4 bases and J by 0 bases, leaving 8 bases between them. The CDR3 runs 14 residues. Germline V gene data show CDR1 as SGHNT and CDR2 as YYREEE (reference sequence).